Below, 14 T cell receptor beta chains from the same sample are listed, as sequenced in a study of shared clonotypes between healthy human individuals. Data came from immunoSEQ multiplex PCR; TCRdb stores just in-frame clones and leaves some out. The data contain 2.3 million or so clones, 90% to 95% of them singletons. What was sequenced was naive CD4+ T cells from PBMCs. The sample's subset: CD45RA+ positively selected. The origin of the receptors is a man younger than 35 in good health. Some clones in this sample may be carry-over from other donors' samples.

This chain connects TRBV2 to TRBJ1-2, with D possibly TRBD1 on 6 matching bases. Germline V gives CDR1 SNHLY, CDR2 FYNNEI. Trimming left V 4 bases short and J 6 bases short, with 18 bases between. The CDR3 extends over 15 amino acids. CDR3 region: CASSGGHRVKDGYTF. DNA of the CDR3: TGTGCCAGCAGTGGGGGGCACAGGGTTAAGGATGGCTACACCTTC. Together with reference TRBV2 and TRBJ1-2, the CDR3 gives the full variable domain: EPEVTQTPSHQVTQMGQEVILRCVPISNHLYFYWYRQILGQKVEFLVSFYNNEISEKSEIFDDQFSVERPDGSNFTLKIRSTKLEDSAMYFCASSGGHRVKDGYTFGSGTRLTVV.

This rearrangement joins TRBV18 to TRBJ2-1; TRBD1 matches 7 bases. V lost 2 bases, J lost 7 bases, and 14 bases stayed unmatched. This CDR3 is 17 amino acids long. Germline lookup yields CDR1 KGHSH and CDR2 LQKENI. This CDR3 is CASSPTTGRGRGNEQFF. CDR3 in DNA: TGTGCCAGCTCACCAACCACGGGTAGGGGGCGCGGGAATGAGCAGTTCTTC.

This chain connects TRBV5-4 to TRBJ2-4; perhaps TRBD1 as D (6 bases). In germline, CDR1 is SGHNT, CDR2 YYREEE (reference sequence). V shed 3 bases and J shed 11 bases, with 18 bases lying between them. The CDR3 has 14 amino acids. The CDR3 DNA follows: TGTGCCAGCAGCTCCGCCATCCAGGGGAAGCTTCAGTACTTC. It encodes CASSSAIQGKLQYF.

The CDR3 nucleotides read TGTGCCAGCAGTTTTCTGATCTCTGGGGCCAACGTCCTGACTTTC. It is translated as CASSFLISGANVLTF. V and J are TRBV28 and TRBJ2-6; the D is unclear. V lost 3 bases, J lost 0 bases, and 6 bases lay in between. Germline assignment: CDR1 MDHEN and CDR2 SYDVKM. The CDR3 sequence is 15 residues long.

This chain links TRBV28 with TRBJ1-1; no clear D. Trimming shortened V by 2 bases and J by 1 base, and 5 bases separated the two germline ends. From germline, CDR1 is MDHEN and CDR2 SYDVKM. This CDR3 region has 13 residues. The DNA for the CDR3 is TGTGCCAGCAGTTTACTTCCGAACACTGAAGCTTTCTTT. This sequence encodes CASSLLPNTEAFF.

The sample holds a few counts of this clone. The CDR3 reads CASSSSRGNEKLFF. The DNA of the CDR3 is TGCGCCAGCAGTAGCAGCCGGGGCAATGAAAAACTGTTTTTT. The chain has TRBV10-2 and TRBJ1-4, with D possibly TRBD1 on 5 matching bases. Germline V gene data show CDR1 as WSHSY and CDR2 as SAAADI. The CDR3 extends over 14 amino acids. V gave up 5 bases and J gave up 5 bases, with 12 bases separating them.

The rearrangement joins TRBV7-3 to TRBJ2-5; D is possibly TRBD1 (6 bases). Trimming removed 4 bases from V and 7 bases from J, with 13 bases in between. CDR1 is SGHTA, CDR2 FQGTGA, per germline. There are 13 residues in the CDR3. CDR3 protein: CASSSTGYGTQYF. CDR3 coding DNA: TGTGCCAGCAGCTCCACAGGGTATGGGACCCAGTACTTC.

The chain couples TRBV30 to TRBJ2-7; the D gene is possibly TRBD1 (5 bases). This CDR3 has 15 amino acids. Germline V gene sequence: CDR1 GTSNPN, CDR2 SVGIG (reference sequence). V gave up 1 base and J gave up 4 bases, with 17 bases separating them. Written as DNA, the CDR3 is TGTGCCTGGAGTGCCTGGGGCAGCTGGACATACGAGCAGTACTTC. This gives the protein CAWSAWGSWTYEQYF.

This clone occurred once. V is TRBV5-1 and J is TRBJ2-3; TRBD2 might be the D (6 bases). The germline V gene has CDR1 SGHRS and CDR2 YFSETQ. Trimming removed 0 bases at V and 6 bases at J, with 17 bases between. The CDR3 extends over 16 amino acids. The CDR3 loop reads CASSLAELAGRDTQYF. CDR3 sequence (DNA): TGCGCCAGCAGCTTGGCCGAGCTAGCTGGGAGGGATACGCAGTATTTT.

A word on this clone: The same CDR3 arises from other DNA sequences in this sample as well. The chain combines TRBV18 with TRBJ2-3; D gene unclear. The CDR3 is made up of 13 amino acids. Germline V gene lookup returns CDR1 KGHSH and CDR2 LQKENI. V was cut by 3 bases and J by 4 bases, with 8 bases left in between. The DNA of the CDR3 is TGTGCCAGCTCACCTTACAGCGCAGATACGCAGTATTTT. Translation gives CASSPYSADTQYF.

The gene calls are TRBV25-1 and TRBJ1-1, with 9 bases aligning to TRBD1. Germline CDR1 is MGHDK and CDR2 is SYGVNS. V shed 2 bases and J 5 bases; nucleotides not matched to a gene: 6. CDR3 size: 15 residues. The CDR3 DNA follows: TGTGCCAGCAGTGAACCGGGGACAGGGACAACTGAAGCTTTCTTT. Its translation is CASSEPGTGTTEAFF.

The chain employs TRBV6-6 and TRBJ1-5; D is unclear. The germline V gene has CDR1 MNHNY and CDR2 SVGAGI (reference sequence). Trimming removed 7 bases at V and 2 bases at J, with 15 bases between. This CDR3 contains 15 residues. The CDR3 region is CASTNGGWGNQPQHF. CDR3 DNA sequence: TGTGCCAGCACCAACGGCGGTTGGGGCAATCAGCCCCAGCATTTT.

The chain uses TRBV9 and TRBJ1-3; D may be TRBD1 (5 bases). CDR1 SGDLS and CDR2 YYNGEE come from the germline V gene. V lost 3 bases to trimming and J lost 0 bases, with 13 bases between them. The CDR3 length is 16 residues. For the CDR3, the DNA is TGTGCCAGCAGCGCCACAGGATCCTTCTCTGGAAACACCATATATTTT. Protein sequence: CASSATGSFSGNTIYF. Full variable domain (outside the CDR3, taken from reference TRBV9 and TRBJ1-3): DSGVTQTPKHLITATGQRVTLRCSPRSGDLSVYWYQQSLDQGLQFLIQYYNGEERAKGNILERFSAQQFPDLHSELNLSSLELGDSALYFCASSATGSFSGNTIYFGEGSWLTVV.

The chain joins TRBV19 to TRBJ1-4; TRBD1 agrees at 9 bases. J lost 5 bases, V lost 3 bases, and 4 bases had no gene match. Per the germline V gene, CDR1 is LNHDA and CDR2 is SQIVND (reference sequence). The CDR3 covers 15 residues. DNA of the CDR3: TGTGCCAGTAGTATCCGGGACAGGGAGAATGAAAAACTGTTTTTT. Residues: CASSIRDRENEKLFF.